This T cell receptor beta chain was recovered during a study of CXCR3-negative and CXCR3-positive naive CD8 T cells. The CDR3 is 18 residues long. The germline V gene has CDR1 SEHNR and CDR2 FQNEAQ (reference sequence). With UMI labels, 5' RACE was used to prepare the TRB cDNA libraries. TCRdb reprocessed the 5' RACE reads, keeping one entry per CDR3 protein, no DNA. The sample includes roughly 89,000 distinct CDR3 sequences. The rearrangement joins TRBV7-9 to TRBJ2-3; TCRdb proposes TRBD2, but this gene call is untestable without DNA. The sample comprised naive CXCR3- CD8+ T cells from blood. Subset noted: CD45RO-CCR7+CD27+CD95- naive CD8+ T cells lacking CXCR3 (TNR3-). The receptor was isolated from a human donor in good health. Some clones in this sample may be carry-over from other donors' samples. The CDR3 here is CASSLISGGAGVGDTQYF.